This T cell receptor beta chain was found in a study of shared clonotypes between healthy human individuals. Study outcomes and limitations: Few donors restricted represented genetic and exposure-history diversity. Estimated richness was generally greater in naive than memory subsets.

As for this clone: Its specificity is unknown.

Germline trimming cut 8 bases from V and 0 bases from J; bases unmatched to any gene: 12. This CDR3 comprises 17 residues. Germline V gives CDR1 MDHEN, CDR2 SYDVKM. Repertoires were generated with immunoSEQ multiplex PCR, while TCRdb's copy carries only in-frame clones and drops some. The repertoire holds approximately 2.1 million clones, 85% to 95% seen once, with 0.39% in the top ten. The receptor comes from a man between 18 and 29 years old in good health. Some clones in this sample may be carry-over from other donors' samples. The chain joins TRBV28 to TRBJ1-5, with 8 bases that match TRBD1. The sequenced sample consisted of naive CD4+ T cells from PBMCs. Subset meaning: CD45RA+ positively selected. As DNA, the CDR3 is TGTGCCAGCGGGATATCAACAGGGGGATATAGCAATCAGCCCCAGCATTTT. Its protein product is CASGISTGGYSNQPQHF.